This T cell receptor beta chain was captured in a study of response to subunit inactivated influenza vaccine (dated by TCRdb to between 2018 and 2020). For the wider study: To follow how T cells responded to a trivalent subunit inactivated influenza vaccine, the researchers relied on deep quantitative profiling of the T cell receptor repertoire.

The library was built by means of RT-PCR. Data came from an Illumina HiSeq 2500. TCRdb took the public reads, trimmed them with fastp at Q25, ran MiXCR for clone calling and kept in-frame beta chains. Entries are consolidated by CDR3 protein sequence, retaining the most common genes and DNA. This sample is represented by approximately 490,000 distinct CDR3 sequences; 6.5% to 8% of them were singletons. Together, the top ten hold less than 15% of the sample. This clonotype was seen a handful of times. The clone's antigen remains unknown. No base quality information exists; no much larger clone differs at one position. Overall results and qualifications from the work: The authors proposed that each seasonal influenza vaccination may bring in only a limited number of new T cells.

V and J are truncated by 3 bases and 4 bases respectively, leaving an intervening sequence of 14 bases. The cysteine opens and the phenylalanine closes a CDR3 of 15 amino acids. Just the 45-base CDR3 DNA is kept, in frame starting at base 1. As encoded in the germline V gene, CDR1 is SGDLS while CDR2 is YYNGEE. The clonotype comes from a man aged 50 to 75 who received an inactivated influenza vaccine. Donor details come from another sample of the same person, matched by shared clones. The sample was PBMCs from blood, taken around 25 months after vaccination. In this chain, TRBV9 is recombined with TRBJ1-5; a weak D assignment points to TRBD1 (6 bases agree). The nucleotide sequence is TGTGCCAGCAGCGGAGGGACATTGAGTAATCAGCCCCAGCATTTT. This sequence encodes CASSGGTLSNQPQHF.